This T cell receptor (beta chain) was sequenced for a study of PD-L1 blockade in urothelial cancer. Background on the study: About 90% of the roughly 30 patients were men with bladder-origin urothelial cancer. The study's findings and limits: Pretreatment peripheral blood TCR clonality that fell below the median predicted better survival among the patients studied.

This clone was counted a few times. Its antigen is unknown. Time point noted: peripheral blood 6 weeks after treatment start. Every PCR got spiked synthetic TCR analog templates. Repertoires were generated with immunoSEQ multiplex PCR, while TCRdb's copy carries only in-frame clones and drops some. The sample consists of more than 35,000 clones, around 80% of them appearing once. This material consisted of PBMCs, taken around atezolizumab (anti-PD-L1) treatment. This TCR derives from a man between 60 and 75 years old with urothelial cancer.

The CDR3 DNA sequence: TGTGCCGGAGAGCCAGGGGGTATGACCCAGTACTTC. Its protein is CAGEPGGMTQYF. The rearrangement links TRBV30 to TRBJ2-5; 7 bases align to TRBD1. The J segment lost 7 bases and the V segment lost 8 bases, leaving 10 bases of the junction unmatched. The CDR3 consists of 12 residues. Germline V gene data show CDR1 as GTSNPN and CDR2 as SVGIG (reference sequence). Filled out from reference TRBV30 and TRBJ2-5, the complete variable domain reads SQTIHQWPATLVQPVGSPLSLECTVEGTSNPNLYWYRQAAGRGLQLLFYSVGIGQISSEVPQNLSASRPQDRQFILSSKKLLLSDSGFYLCAGEPGGMTQYFGPGTRLLVL.